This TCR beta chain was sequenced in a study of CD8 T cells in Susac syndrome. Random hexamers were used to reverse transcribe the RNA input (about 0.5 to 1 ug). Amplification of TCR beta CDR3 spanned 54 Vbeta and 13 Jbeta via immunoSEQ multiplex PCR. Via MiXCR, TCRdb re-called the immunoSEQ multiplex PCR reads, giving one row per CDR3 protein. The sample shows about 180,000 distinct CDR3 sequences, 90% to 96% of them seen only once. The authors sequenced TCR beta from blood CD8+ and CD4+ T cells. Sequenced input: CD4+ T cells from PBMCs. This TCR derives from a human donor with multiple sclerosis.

The CDR3 reads CASSSFQSSYNEQFF. CDR3 nucleotides: TGTGCCAGCAGCTCCTTCCAGTCCAGCTACAATGAGCAGTTCTTC. V usage is TRBV7-2 and J usage is TRBJ2-1, with D uncertain. The CDR3 loop spans 15 amino acids. Germline V gene lookup returns CDR1 SGHTA and CDR2 FQGNSA. Trimming left V 4 bases short and J 3 bases short, with 13 bases between.